These 5 T cell receptor beta chains share one sample of origin, sequenced in a study of radiotherapy plus CTLA-4 blockade in lung cancer. Generated by immunoSEQ multiplex PCR, the TCRdb table keeps only in-frame clones and is missing some. The sample shows 90,000 or so clones, 83% of them seen only once. This specimen consisted of peripheral blood, obtained from a patient treated with radiotherapy plus ipilimumab. The receptors shown here come from a human donor with non-small cell lung cancer who had stable disease on radiotherapy plus ipilimumab.

This clone was found a few times. The genes are TRBV7-2 and TRBJ1-5; D ambiguous. The V end was cut by 1 base, the J end by 4 bases, with 11 bases between. Per germline, CDR1 SGHTA and CDR2 FQGNSA. The CDR3 is 15 residues long. The CDR3 coding sequence is TGTGCCAGCAGCTTAGAGGGTGCTGGTAATCAGCCCCAGCATTTT. It specifies CASSLEGAGNQPQHF.

This clone was found once. The chain joins TRBV5-1 to TRBJ1-5; D is undetermined. The CDR3 is 14 residues long. Trimming pared 4 bases from V and 0 bases from J, leaving 8 bases between. From germline, CDR1 is SGHRS and CDR2 YFSETQ. The DNA of the CDR3 is TGCGCCAGCAGCCCCGAGGCTAGCAATCAGCCCCAGCATTTT. Translating gives CASSPEASNQPQHF. Variable domain in full (rest from reference TRBV5-1 and TRBJ1-5): KAGVTQTPRYLIKTRGQQVTLSCSPISGHRSVSWYQQTPGQGLQFLFEYFSETQRNKGNFPGRFSGRQFSNSRSEMNVSTLELGDSALYLCASSPEASNQPQHFGDGTRLSIL.

This clone was observed a single time. The V and J genes are TRBV10-2 and TRBJ2-1, with 7 bases that match TRBD1. With V trimmed by 6 bases and J by 5 bases, 10 bases remained unmatched. CDR3 length: 15 residues. CDR1 WSHSY and CDR2 SAAADI come from the germline V gene. This CDR3 reads CASRAGTVLNNEQFF. CDR3 coding DNA: TGCGCCAGCAGAGCCGGGACAGTATTAAACAATGAGCAGTTCTTC.

The rearrangement uses TRBV19 and TRBJ2-5; TRBD2 matches at 13 bases. V was pared by 6 bases and J by 5 bases, with 12 bases of the junction left unmatched. Germline loops: CDR1 LNHDA, CDR2 SQIVND (reference sequence). This CDR3 has 17 residues. CDR3 sequence: CASRSYGLAGVVETQYF. In DNA form, the CDR3 reads TGTGCCAGTAGATCCTACGGACTAGCGGGGGTGGTGGAGACCCAGTACTTC.

V usage is TRBV19 and J usage is TRBJ1-4; TRBD1 aligns across 7 bases. This CDR3 contains 17 residues. CDR1 is LNHDA, CDR2 SQIVND, per germline (reference sequence). Trimming took 5 bases from V and 5 from J; bases not matched to a gene: 14. The CDR3 coding sequence is TGTGCCAGTAGTCTTGTCCCGGGACAGTCATGGAATGAAAAACTGTTTTTT. This encodes CASSLVPGQSWNEKLFF.